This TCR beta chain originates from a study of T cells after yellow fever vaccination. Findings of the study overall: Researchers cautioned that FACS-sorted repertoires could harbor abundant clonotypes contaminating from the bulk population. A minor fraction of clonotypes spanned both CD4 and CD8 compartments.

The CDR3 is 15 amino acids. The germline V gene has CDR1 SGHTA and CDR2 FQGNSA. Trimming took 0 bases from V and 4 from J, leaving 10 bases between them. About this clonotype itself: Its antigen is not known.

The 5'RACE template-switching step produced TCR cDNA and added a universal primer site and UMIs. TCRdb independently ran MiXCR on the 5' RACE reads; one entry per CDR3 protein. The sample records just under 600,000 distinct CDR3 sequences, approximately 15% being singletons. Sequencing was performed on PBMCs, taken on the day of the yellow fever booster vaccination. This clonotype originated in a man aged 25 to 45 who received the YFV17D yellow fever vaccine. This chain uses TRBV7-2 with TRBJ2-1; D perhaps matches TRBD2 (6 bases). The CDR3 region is CASSLAQRAYNEQFF. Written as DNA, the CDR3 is TGTGCCAGCAGCTTAGCCCAGCGGGCTTACAATGAGCAGTTCTTC.